The 15 T cell receptor beta chains below were found in one sample sequenced in a study of T cell responses to AZD1222 COVID-19 vaccine. The protocol was immunoSEQ multiplex PCR, while the TCRdb copy is restricted to in-frame clones and leaves out a portion. The sample includes about 64,000 clones, about 90% of them seen just once. The sequencing used peripheral blood, collected 28 days after the second dose of the MenACWY control vaccine. These receptors were obtained from an adult who received the MenACWY meningococcal vaccine as a control.

The CDR3 protein is CASSPREGTYEQYF. As DNA, the CDR3 is TGTGCCAGCAGCCCCCGGGAGGGTACCTACGAGCAGTACTTC. The chain couples TRBV7-9 to TRBJ2-7; 8 positions agree with TRBD2. The germline gives CDR1 SEHNR, CDR2 FQNEAQ (reference sequence). The CDR3 runs 14 residues. Trimming at V came to 5 bases and at J to 2 bases, leaving 5 bases not matched to a gene.

V usage is TRBV18 and J usage is TRBJ1-5; the match to TRBD1 covers 9 bases. CDR3 size: 16 residues. The germline gives CDR1 KGHSH, CDR2 LQKENI. V was clipped by 1 base and J by 5 bases; unmatched bases: 6. The CDR3 coding sequence is TGTGCCAGCTCACCACGCGGGACAGGGAAACATCAGCCCCAGCATTTT. Encoded protein: CASSPRGTGKHQPQHF.

The rearrangement links TRBV6-5 to TRBJ2-7; D may be TRBD1 or TRBD2 (5 bases each). Germline assignment: CDR1 MNHEY and CDR2 SVGAGI. This CDR3 comprises 13 residues. Trimming pared 10 bases from V and 0 bases from J, leaving 13 bases between. CDR3 nucleotide sequence: TGTGCCACCGAGGGACGGGGCTCCTACGAGCAGTACTTC. Protein sequence: CATEGRGSYEQYF.

The J gene is TRBJ1-6, the V gene TRBV5-4, with D perhaps TRBD1 (6 bases). Trimming stripped 9 bases from V and 5 bases from J, with 18 bases between. The CDR3 extends over 15 amino acids. CDR1 and CDR2 from the germline V gene are SGHNT and YYREEE (reference sequence). The CDR3 is CATGDTPNHNSPLHF. CDR3 DNA: TGTGCCACCGGGGACACTCCGAACCATAATTCACCCCTCCACTTT. Complete variable domain (other parts from reference TRBV5-4 and TRBJ1-6): ETGVTQSPTHLIKTRGQQVTLRCSSQSGHNTVSWYQQALGQGPQFIFQYYREEENGRGNFPPRFSGLQFPNYSSELNVNALELDDSALYLCATGDTPNHNSPLHFGNGTRLTVT.

The genes are TRBV14 and TRBJ2-7, with a possible D match to TRBD2 (6 bases). Trimming took 8 bases from V and 5 from J, leaving 16 bases between them. The CDR3 is made up of 13 amino acids. Germline values: CDR1 SGHDN, CDR2 FVKESK. This CDR3 reads CASGGLGRHEQYF. Here the CDR3 DNA reads TGTGCCAGCGGGGGGTTGGGGAGGCACGAGCAGTACTTC.

The V gene is TRBV5-1, the J gene TRBJ2-1, with TRBD1 as a possible D gene (6 bases). CDR1 and CDR2 from the germline V gene are SGHRS and YFSETQ. V lost 2 bases to trimming and J lost 9 bases, with 12 bases between them. The CDR3 is made up of 13 amino acids. CDR3 nucleotides: TGCGCCAGCAGCTTTCAGAGGGGGAGTGAGCAGTTCTTC. As protein: CASSFQRGSEQFF.

The chain links TRBV6-2 or TRBV6-3 to TRBJ1-6, with D possibly matching TRBD1 (5 bases). Looked up from germline, CDR1 is MNHEY and CDR2 is SVGEGT. Trimming took off 0 bases at V and 5 bases at J, with 5 bases between the two ends. The CDR3 runs to 14 residues. The CDR3 bases are TGTGCCAGCAGTTACTCGACAGATAATTCACCCCTCCACTTT. Translating it yields CASSYSTDNSPLHF.

This chain connects TRBV27 to TRBJ1-1; 7 bases map to TRBD1. This CDR3 is 14 amino acids long. The trim removed 0 bases at V and 10 bases at J, leaving 8 bases unmatched. The germline V gene has CDR1 MNHEY and CDR2 SMNVEV (reference sequence). CDR3 loop: CASSLSETGTRAFF. Written as DNA, the CDR3 is TGTGCCAGCAGTTTATCCGAGACAGGGACAAGAGCTTTCTTT.

V usage is TRBV5-1 and J usage is TRBJ2-3; no firm D call. V gave up 0 bases and J gave up 2 bases, with 7 bases separating them. The CDR3 contains 14 residues. Looked up from germline, CDR1 is SGHRS and CDR2 is YFSETQ. The CDR3 DNA reads as TGCGCCAGCAGCTTGGGAGGTATCACAGATACGCAGTATTTT. It yields the protein CASSLGGITDTQYF.

The chain employs TRBV28 and TRBJ1-1; 8 bases fit TRBD1. The CDR3 contains 13 residues. Germline loops: CDR1 MDHEN, CDR2 SYDVKM. The J segment lost 5 bases and the V segment lost 8 bases, leaving 7 bases of the junction unmatched. The chain's CDR3 is CASPGRGRTEAFF. The CDR3 nucleotides are TGTGCCAGCCCCGGCAGGGGGCGGACTGAAGCTTTCTTT.

The rearrangement uses TRBV28 and TRBJ1-6, with TRBD1 as a possible D gene (5 bases). CDR1 MDHEN and CDR2 SYDVKM come from the germline V gene. CDR3 size: 13 residues. The V gene lost 4 bases and the J gene lost 8 bases, with 9 bases spanning the gap. The chain's CDR3 is CASSSQVDSPLHF. In nucleotides, the CDR3 is TGTGCCAGCAGTTCACAGGTCGATTCACCCCTCCACTTT.

CDR3 bases: TGTGCCGGGGGGCTTTATGAGGGTTCACCCCTCCACTTT. Translation: CAGGLYEGSPLHF. The chain combines TRBV6-5 with TRBJ1-6; D might be TRBD1 (6 bases). The germline gives CDR1 MNHEY, CDR2 SVGAGI. The CDR3 extends over 13 amino acids. Trimming left V 11 bases short and J 9 bases short, with 17 bases between.

The CDR3, as DNA: TGTGCCAGCGGCGGCGAATTTGAGCAGTTCTTC. Its protein product is CASGGEFEQFF. The rearrangement joins TRBV12-3 or TRBV12-4 to TRBJ2-1; D is unresolved. The CDR3 has 11 residues. V was shortened by 8 bases and J by 9 bases, with 11 bases between the two germline ends.

The chain recombines TRBV5-4 with TRBJ1-1; 7 bases are shared with TRBD1. Trimming at V came to 7 bases and at J to 1 base, leaving 16 bases not matched to a gene. In germline, CDR1 is SGHNT, CDR2 YYREEE (reference sequence). The CDR3 runs to 17 residues. This chain's CDR3 is CASQGGGDGGRNTEAFF. In nucleotides, the CDR3 is TGTGCCAGCCAGGGGGGAGGGGATGGTGGTCGGAACACTGAAGCTTTCTTT.

CDR3 DNA sequence: TGTGCCAGCAGTGACCAGGAGGATACCTACAATGAGCAGTTCTTC. Translating it yields CASSDQEDTYNEQFF. V gene TRBV27 combines with J gene TRBJ2-1; tentative D call: TRBD2 (5 bases). Trimming took off 5 bases at V and 2 bases at J, with 13 bases between the two ends. There are 15 residues in the CDR3. Germline V lookup: CDR1 MNHEY, CDR2 SMNVEV (reference sequence).